This T cell receptor (beta chain) was identified in a study of cytotoxic CD8 clonotypes in ibrutinib-treated CLL. Across the whole study: Complete response was seen in 2 patients and partial in approximately 25; some 12 progressed and roughly 15 stayed remitted after a median about six years.

The method was immunoSEQ multiplex PCR; TCRdb's version includes in-frame clones alone and lacks a portion of them. The top ten clones hold under 6% of a sample with just under 70,000 clones, more than 60% of them seen once. V gave up 0 bases and J gave up 9 bases, with 9 bases separating them. CDR1 SGHDN and CDR2 FVKESK come from the germline V gene. CDR3 length: 13 amino acids. The chain employs TRBV14 and TRBJ2-1; D might be TRBD2 (5 bases). This TCR came from a human donor with chronic lymphocytic leukemia. The sequencing here drew on PBMCs, taken after 12 months of ibrutinib treatment. The CDR3 loop is CASSQDLRGEQFF. The CDR3 DNA reads TGTGCCAGCAGCCAAGATTTACGGGGTGAGCAGTTCTTC.